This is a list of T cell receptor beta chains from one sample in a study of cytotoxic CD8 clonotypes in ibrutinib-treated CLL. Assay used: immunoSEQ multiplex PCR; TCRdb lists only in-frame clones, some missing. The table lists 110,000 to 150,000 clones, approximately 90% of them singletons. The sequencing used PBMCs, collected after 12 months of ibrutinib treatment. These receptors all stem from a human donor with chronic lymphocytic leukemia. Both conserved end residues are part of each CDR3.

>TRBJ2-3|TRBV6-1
CASSEWQGITDTQYF
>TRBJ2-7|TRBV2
CASSSAVPYEQYF
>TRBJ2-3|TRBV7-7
CASSLGLAGTDTQYF
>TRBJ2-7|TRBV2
CASSRRGRTYEQYF
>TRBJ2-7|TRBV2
CASQTTDDRYEQYF
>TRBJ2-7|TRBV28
CASSLPQREAYEQYF
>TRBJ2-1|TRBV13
CASSSPPGNEQFF
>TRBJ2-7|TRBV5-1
CASSRDNYEQYF
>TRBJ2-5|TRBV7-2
CASSLERGETQYF
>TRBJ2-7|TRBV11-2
CASSLQGAGGYEQYF
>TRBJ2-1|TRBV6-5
CASEPTDGGEQFF
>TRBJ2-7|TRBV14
CASSPWREGPEQYF
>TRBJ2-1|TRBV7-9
CASSRTGEQFF
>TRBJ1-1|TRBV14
CASSLQGLNTEAFF
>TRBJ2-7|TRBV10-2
CASSEFRQEQYF
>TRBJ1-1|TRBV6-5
CASTNTGGGTEAFF
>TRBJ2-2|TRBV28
CASSPRVSGELFF
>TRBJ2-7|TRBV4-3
CASSQLLLGPYEQYF